The 26 T cell receptor beta chains given below trace back to one sample, sequenced in a study of T cell repertoires in cytomegalovirus infection. From the reads, TCRdb called clonotypes with MiXCR, one entry per CDR3 protein. The data contain some 900,000 distinct CDR3 sequences, approximately 32% of them singletons. Their cognate antigens are unknown. The sequenced sample was cultured CD8+ T cells from PBMCs, obtained from culture after CMV antigen stimulation. The receptors shown here come from a human donor in good health (CMV status not recorded). Some clones in this sample may be carry-over from other donors' samples.

The chain has TRBV12-3 or TRBV12-4 and TRBJ2-1; D is perhaps TRBD2 (6 bases). The V gene lost 8 bases and the J gene lost 2 bases, with 16 bases spanning the gap. The CDR3 totals 15 residues. In DNA form, the CDR3 reads TGTGCCAGCTCCCTTCCTAGCGAAGCCTACAATGAGCAGTTCTTC. Its translation is CASSLPSEAYNEQFF.

The chain is built from TRBV27 and TRBJ2-7; weak D call: TRBD1 (5 bases). This CDR3 contains 16 residues. Trimming shortened V by 0 bases and J by 2 bases, and 14 bases separated the two germline ends. CDR1 and CDR2 (germline): MNHEY, SMNVEV (reference sequence). The CDR3 sequence is CASSLSDVRVPYEQYF. In DNA form, the CDR3 reads TGTGCCAGCAGTTTATCGGACGTCAGGGTCCCCTACGAGCAGTACTTC.

V gene TRBV7-4 combines with J gene TRBJ2-2; TRBD1 is a possible D gene (8 bases). V lost 5 bases to trimming and J lost 1 base, with 17 bases between them. Germline CDR1 is SGHVT and CDR2 is SQSDAQ. The CDR3 has 17 amino acids. CDR3 in amino acids: CASSPEGGTGNTGELFF. The CDR3 DNA reads as TGTGCCAGCAGCCCCGAGGGGGGGACAGGGAACACCGGGGAGCTGTTTTTT.

There are many counts of this clonotype. The chain combines TRBV5-6 with TRBJ2-7; TRBD1 matches 9 bases. This CDR3 spans 14 amino acids. Germline trimming cut 4 bases from V and 1 base from J; bases unmatched to any gene: 3. CDR1 is SGHDT, CDR2 YYEEEE, per germline. The CDR3 coding sequence is TGTGCCAGCAGCCCTGGGACAGGGTCCTACGAGCAGTACGTC. Its protein product is CASSPGTGSYEQYV.

Concerning this clonotype itself: A clone one base away is much larger, so this may be a read error. V usage is TRBV7-2 and J usage is TRBJ2-4; D perhaps matches TRBD1 (5 bases). CDR3 length equals 16 residues. Trimming cost V 5 bases and J 6 bases, with 20 bases left between them. Per the germline V gene, CDR1 is SGHTA and CDR2 is FQGNSA. The DNA for the CDR3 is TGTGCCAGCAGCGATCGGTGGGTCTCCCAGGGAAACATTCAGTACTTC. Its translation is CASSDRWVSQGNIQYF.

This clonotype was recorded only once. The V gene is TRBV19, the J gene TRBJ2-2, with 12 positions matching TRBD2. Per the germline V gene, CDR1 is LNHDA and CDR2 is SQIVND (reference sequence). With 6 bases clipped from V and 4 bases from J, the junction kept 3 bases outside the gene matches. The CDR3 has 15 residues. The CDR3 spells CASRSSGGATGELFF. CDR3 nucleotide sequence: TGTGCCAGTAGATCTAGCGGGGGGGCCACCGGGGAGCTGTTTTTT.

This clonotype was seen a handful of times. This chain connects TRBV6-2 or TRBV6-3 to TRBJ1-1; no definite D call. CDR1 is MNHEY and CDR2 is SVGEGT in the germline V gene. The CDR3 is 15 residues long. V lost 6 bases to trimming and J lost 0 bases, with 14 bases between them. The CDR3 nucleotides read TGTGCCAGCAGCCGTGACTGGGGATTGAACACTGAAGCTTTCTTT. It yields the protein CASSRDWGLNTEAFF.

The CDR3 protein is CASRPSGWLQPQHF. CDR3 bases: TGTGCCAGCAGACCTTCAGGGTGGCTCCAGCCCCAGCATTTT. This sequence joins TRBV12-3 or TRBV12-4 and TRBJ1-5; perhaps TRBD1 as D (5 bases). The CDR3 totals 14 residues. V was clipped by 6 bases and J by 7 bases, with 16 bases between them.

This chain links TRBV2 with TRBJ2-4, with 9 positions matching TRBD1. V lost 6 bases to trimming and J lost 2 bases; unmatched junction nucleotides: 5. The CDR3 length is 15 residues. The V gene's germline CDR1 is SNHLY and CDR2 FYNNEI. The CDR3 spells CASSGQGRTKNIQYF. CDR3 nucleotides: TGTGCCAGCAGCGGACAGGGGAGGACCAAAAACATTCAGTACTTC.

The chain employs TRBV6-1 and TRBJ2-2; possibly TRBD2 for D (6 bases). From germline, CDR1 is MNHNS and CDR2 SASEGT. The CDR3 runs to 15 residues. The germline V and J ends were trimmed by 3 bases and 5 bases, with 13 bases remaining between them. The CDR3 DNA is TGTGCCAGCAGTGACACTAGCTCAGGAACCGGGGAGCTGTTTTTT. This sequence encodes CASSDTSSGTGELFF.

The count of this clonotype is one. The rearrangement joins TRBV6-6 to TRBJ2-5; 7 bases fit TRBD2. The germline V gene has CDR1 MNHNY and CDR2 SVGAGI (reference sequence). The CDR3 runs to 15 residues. V lost 0 bases and J lost 3; bases outside the gene matches: 4. CDR3 in DNA: TGTGCCAGCAGTTACTCGAAGCTAGCGGAAGAGACCCAGTACTTC. Protein product: CASSYSKLAEETQYF.

This clonotype has only a few counts. The chain is built from TRBV28 and TRBJ2-3; D not resolved. Germline V CDR1 and CDR2: MDHEN, SYDVKM. The germline V and J ends were trimmed by 3 bases and 6 bases, with 16 bases remaining between them. The CDR3 totals 15 residues. The CDR3 nucleotides are TGTGCCAGCAGTTTGCTTCTAGTCGAATCGGATACGCAGTATTTT. Protein sequence: CASSLLLVESDTQYF.

This clonotype was counted a few times. The V and J genes are TRBV4-3 and TRBJ2-4; 10 bases are shared with TRBD1. The germline gives CDR1 LGHNA, CDR2 YSLEER. With V trimmed by 0 bases and J by 5 bases, 7 bases remained unmatched. The CDR3 loop spans 17 amino acids. The CDR3: CASSQDGQGVWENIQYF. CDR3 DNA: TGCGCCAGCAGCCAAGATGGACAGGGGGTCTGGGAAAACATTCAGTACTTC.

The chain joins TRBV10-3 to TRBJ2-7, with D possibly matching TRBD2 (5 bases). Trimming left V 3 bases short and J 9 bases short, with 21 bases between. The CDR3 covers 15 residues. The germline V gene has CDR1 ENHRY and CDR2 SYGVKD. DNA for the CDR3: TGTGCCATCAGTGAAGCGGCAAGTACGATTAGGTGGCAGTACTTC. This encodes CAISEAASTIRWQYF.

The V call is TRBV5-1, the J call TRBJ2-7, with TRBD2 matching over 14 bases. The CDR3 is made up of 15 amino acids. The germline CDR1 and CDR2 sequences are SGHRS and YFSETQ. The ends lost 4 bases at V and 3 bases at J; junction bases unmatched: 3. CDR3 nucleotides: TGCGCCAGCAGCACCGGACTAGCGGGGGGCTACGAGCAGTACGTC. Translating it yields CASSTGLAGGYEQYV.

The chain recombines TRBV18 with TRBJ2-2; 7 bases line up with TRBD1. CDR3 length: 19 residues. CDR1 and CDR2 from the germline V gene are KGHSH and LQKENI. Trimming removed 1 base from V and 4 bases from J; junction bases left unmatched: 15. DNA for the CDR3: TGTGCCAGCTCACCACTCTTGCGACAGGGCAAATGGGCCACCGGGGAGCTGTTTTTT. This translates into CASSPLLRQGKWATGELFF. Using reference TRBV18 and TRBJ2-2 for the parts outside the CDR3, the full variable domain is NAGVMQNPRHLVRRRGQEARLRCSPMKGHSHVYWYRQLPEEGLKFMVYLQKENIIDESGMPKERFSAEFPKEGPSILRIQQVVRGDSAAYFCASSPLLRQGKWATGELFFGEGSRLTVL.

The chain links TRBV19 to TRBJ2-7; TRBD1 matches at 9 bases. The CDR3 loop spans 13 amino acids. The germline gives CDR1 LNHDA, CDR2 SQIVND (reference sequence). Trimming cost V 5 bases and J 5 bases; bases outside gene matches: 4. CDR3: CASSPGTGNEQYF. The CDR3 region has the DNA TGTGCCAGTAGTCCGGGGACAGGGAACGAGCAGTACTTC.

This clonotype was detected a few times. The gene calls are TRBV7-6 and TRBJ2-3; 11 bases agree with TRBD1. J was trimmed by 5 bases and V by 5 bases; bases with no gene match: 9. There are 16 residues in the CDR3. Germline values: CDR1 SGHVS, CDR2 FNYEAQ. CDR3 protein: CASSELGQGGRDTQYF. CDR3 in DNA: TGTGCCAGCAGCGAACTGGGACAGGGGGGACGAGATACGCAGTATTTT.

As for this clonotype: The junction does not match germline at one end; this may be a read error. The gene calls are TRBV7-2 and TRBJ2-3; D is ambiguous. This CDR3 spans 17 amino acids. Germline V lookup: CDR1 SGHTA, CDR2 FQGNSA. The CDR3 nucleotides read TGTGACAGCAGACATAGAGCGTATGAGATTATCACAGATACGCAGTATTTT. Translating gives CDSRHRAYEIITDTQYF.

The chain carries TRBV10-3 and TRBJ2-7, with TRBD2 as a possible D gene (6 bases). Germline CDR1 ENHRY, CDR2 SYGVKD. Trimming cost V 4 bases and J 0 bases, with 10 bases left between them. The CDR3 sequence is 14 residues long. Here the CDR3 reads CAISARGSSYEQYV. The CDR3 DNA sequence: TGTGCCATCAGTGCCCGGGGGAGCTCCTACGAGCAGTACGTC.

The chain uses TRBV5-1 and TRBJ1-1; 7 nucleotides align to TRBD1. CDR1 is SGHRS, CDR2 YFSETQ, per germline. J was trimmed by 5 bases and V by 5 bases; bases with no gene match: 6. The CDR3 runs 13 residues. The CDR3 coding sequence is TGCGCCAGCAGTCGCGCAGGGGGGACTGAAGCTTTCTTT. This encodes CASSRAGGTEAFF.

The chain recombines TRBV7-6 with TRBJ2-7; maybe TRBD1 (5 bases). The CDR3 has 15 amino acids. Trimming shortened V by 5 bases and J by 1 base, and 15 bases separated the two germline ends. Germline CDR1 and CDR2: SGHVS and FNYEAQ. This CDR3 is CASSGDSFGSYEQYV. The CDR3 DNA reads TGTGCCAGCAGCGGAGACAGTTTTGGATCCTACGAGCAGTACGTC.

V and J are TRBV15 and TRBJ1-6; 10 bases match TRBD1. CDR1 is LNHNV and CDR2 is YYDKDF in the germline V gene (reference sequence). J gave up 3 bases and V 10 bases, and 3 bases lay outside the gene matches. The CDR3 runs to 14 residues. The CDR3, as DNA: TGTGCCATTGGACAGGGGGGCTATAATTCACCCCTCCACTTT. This sequence encodes CAIGQGGYNSPLHF.

The chain links TRBV4-3 to TRBJ1-2, with D perhaps TRBD1 (5 bases). The CDR3 covers 14 residues. Trimming shortened V by 1 base and J by 5 bases, and 11 bases separated the two germline ends. Per the germline V gene, CDR1 is LGHNA and CDR2 is YSLEER. CDR3 amino acids: CASSQGGASYGYTF. Written as DNA, the CDR3 is TGCGCCAGCAGCCAAGGGGGCGCCTCATATGGCTACACCTTC.

This clonotype was seen only a few times. The CDR3 bases are TGTGCCAGCAGTTACTTAGCAGGGCCCGACGAGCAGTACGTC. Protein product: CASSYLAGPDEQYV. This sequence joins TRBV6-2 or TRBV6-3 and TRBJ2-7, with D possibly TRBD1 on 5 matching bases. Trimming took 1 base from V and 5 from J, leaving 12 bases between them. This CDR3 has 14 residues. CDR1 MNHEY and CDR2 SVGEGT come from the germline V gene.

The table lists this clonotype with many counts. The rearrangement joins TRBV7-6 to TRBJ1-6; perhaps TRBD1 as D (6 bases). Trimming took 5 bases from V and 6 from J, leaving 11 bases between them. This CDR3 contains 14 residues. Germline V gene data show CDR1 as SGHVS and CDR2 as FNYEAQ. CDR3 DNA sequence: TGTGCCAGCAGCCTAACAGGGATTAATTCACCCCTCCACTTT. It translates to CASSLTGINSPLHF.